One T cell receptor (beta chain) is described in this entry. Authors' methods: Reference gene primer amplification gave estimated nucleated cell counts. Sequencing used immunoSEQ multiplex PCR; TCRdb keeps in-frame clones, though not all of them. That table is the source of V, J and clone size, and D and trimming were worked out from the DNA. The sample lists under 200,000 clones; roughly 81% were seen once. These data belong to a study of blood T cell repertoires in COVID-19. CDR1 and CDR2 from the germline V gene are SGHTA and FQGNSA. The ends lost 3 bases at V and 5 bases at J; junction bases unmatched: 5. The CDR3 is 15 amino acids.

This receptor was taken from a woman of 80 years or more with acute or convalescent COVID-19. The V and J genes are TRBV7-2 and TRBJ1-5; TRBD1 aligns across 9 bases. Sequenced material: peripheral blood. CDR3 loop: CASSFSTGGHQPQHF. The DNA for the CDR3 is TGTGCCAGCAGCTTTTCGACAGGGGGACATCAGCCCCAGCATTTT.